This paragraph reports one TCR delta chain. The antigen this receptor binds is unknown. A single base separates this from a much larger clone, so it may be a read error. V and J are trimmed by 3 bases and 2 bases, and the gene matches miss 5 bases of the junction. The CDR3 holds 18 amino acids from the cysteine to the phenylalanine. The retained sequence is limited to the CDR3, 54 bases, with the frame set at the first base. The germline V gene yields GEAIGNYY for CDR1 and EKD for CDR2. Libraries were constructed by RT-PCR. Sequencing took place on an Illumina MiSeq. Clones were re-identified by TCRdb from the public reads with CATT, and rows with the same DNA were merged. This sample gives about 410 delta-chain clones in total; 30% to 40% of them show up just once. The ten top clones hold 15% to 20% of the sample. These data belong to a study of gammadelta T cells in human blood (dated by TCRdb to about 2020). General study outcomes and caveats: The study reported that microbial exposure appeared to drive polyclonal expansion of innate gamma-delta T cells immediately after birth.

Sequenced: Vgamma9Vdelta2 gamma-delta T cells from cord blood. The sequence was collected from a newborn. The chain is made from TRDV2 and TRDJ3, and 11 bases in between align with TRDD3. Since TCRdb gives no J gene, matching the DNA to germline was used here to assign it. The CDR3 amino acid sequence is: CACDAVLGDTWDTRQMFF. In nucleotides, the sequence is TGTGCCTGTGACGCCGTACTGGGGGATACCTGGGACACCCGACAGATGTTTTTC.